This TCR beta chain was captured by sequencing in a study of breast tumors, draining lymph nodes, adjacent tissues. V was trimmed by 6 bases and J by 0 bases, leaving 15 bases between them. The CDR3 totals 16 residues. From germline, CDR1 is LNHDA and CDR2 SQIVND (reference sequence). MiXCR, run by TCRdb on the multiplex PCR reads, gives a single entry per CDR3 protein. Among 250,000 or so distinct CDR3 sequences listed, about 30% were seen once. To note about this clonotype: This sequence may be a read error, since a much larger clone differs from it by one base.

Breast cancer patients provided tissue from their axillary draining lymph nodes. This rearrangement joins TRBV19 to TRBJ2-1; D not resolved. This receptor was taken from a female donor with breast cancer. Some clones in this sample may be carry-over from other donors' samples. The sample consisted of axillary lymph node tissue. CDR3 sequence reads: CASSYRGQSSYNEQFF. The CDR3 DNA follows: TGTGCCAGTAGCTACCGTGGCCAAAGCTCCTACAATGAGCAGTTCTTC.